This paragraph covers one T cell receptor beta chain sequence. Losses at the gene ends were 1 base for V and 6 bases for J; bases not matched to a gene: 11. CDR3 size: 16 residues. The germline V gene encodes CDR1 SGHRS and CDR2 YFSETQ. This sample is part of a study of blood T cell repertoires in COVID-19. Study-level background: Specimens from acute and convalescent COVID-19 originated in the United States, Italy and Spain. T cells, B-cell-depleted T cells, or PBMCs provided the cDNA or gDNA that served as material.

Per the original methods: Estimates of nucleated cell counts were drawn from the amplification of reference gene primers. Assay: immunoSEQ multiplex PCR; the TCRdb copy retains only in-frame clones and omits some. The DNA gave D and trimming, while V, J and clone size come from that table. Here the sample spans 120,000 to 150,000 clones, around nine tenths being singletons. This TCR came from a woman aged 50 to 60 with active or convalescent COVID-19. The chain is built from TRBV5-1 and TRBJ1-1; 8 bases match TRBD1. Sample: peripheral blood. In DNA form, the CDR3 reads TGCGCCAGCAGCTTGTCCAGGGGGCGCGGTGGGGCTGAAGCTTTCTTT. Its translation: CASSLSRGRGGAEAFF.